This paragraph reports one T cell receptor (beta chain). As processed by the authors: Quantification of nucleated cells was approximated via reference gene primer amplification. Profiled with immunoSEQ multiplex PCR; TCRdb holds only in-frame clones, not every one. D and trimming come from the DNA, and the V and J calls and clone size come from that table. The data show more than 35,000 clones, around 80% seen once. These data originate in a study of blood T cell repertoires in COVID-19. Study-level information: Samples of COVID-19 (acute and convalescent) were obtained from the United States, Italy and Spain. T cells, B-cell-depleted T cells, or PBMCs supplied cDNA or gDNA.

V lost 3 bases to trimming and J lost 3 bases; unmatched junction nucleotides: 6. The CDR3 has 16 residues. Germline V gene data show CDR1 as KGHSH and CDR2 as LQKENI. The sequence was obtained from a man between 65 and 80 years old with acute or convalescent COVID-19. Sequencing input: peripheral blood. The rearrangement links TRBV18 to TRBJ2-3; TRBD2 aligns across 10 bases. This CDR3 reads CASSPKAGGLTDTQYF. In nucleotides, the CDR3 is TGTGCCAGCTCACCCAAAGCGGGGGGGTTAACAGATACGCAGTATTTT.